The entry that follows covers one T cell receptor beta chain sequence. Researchers report immunoSEQ v3.0 was run at survey level. The table came from immunoSEQ multiplex PCR; TCRdb's copy has only in-frame clones and leaves some out. The top ten clones hold roughly 4% of a sample with roughly 28,000 clones, about 89% of them seen once. This sample is part of a study of long-term antiretroviral therapy in people with HIV. The sequencing here drew on unsorted PBMCs, taken 3.1 years after starting antiretroviral therapy. This TCR was recovered from a man between 18 and 29 years old with HIV.

The CDR3 DNA sequence: TGTGCCAGCAGGTCTAACCTAGGGGCCACTGAAGCTTTCTTT. It is translated as CASRSNLGATEAFF. J is TRBJ1-1 and V is TRBV5-4; possible D gene TRBD1, 5 bases. Germline V gene data show CDR1 as SGHNT and CDR2 as YYREEE (reference sequence). The CDR3 sequence is 14 residues long. With 5 bases removed from V and 4 bases from J, the gap between germline ends came to 15 bases.